The present T cell receptor (beta chain) was sequenced within a study of CD8 T cells in Susac syndrome. After removal of 4 bases from V and 1 base from J, the junction contained 2 bases not matched to a gene. Germline CDR1 reads SGHVS; CDR2 reads FQNEAQ. This CDR3 comprises 14 residues. RNA totalling roughly 0.45 to 1 ug underwent reverse transcription with random hexamers. The CDR3 of TCR beta was amplified by immunoSEQ multiplex PCR across 54 Vbeta and 13 Jbeta. TCRdb ran MiXCR on the immunoSEQ multiplex PCR reads and lists one entry per CDR3 protein. The sample carries about 22,000 distinct CDR3 sequences, more than 85% recorded once.

The material sequenced was CD8+ T cells from PBMCs. V usage is TRBV7-8 and J usage is TRBJ2-7; 9 positions agree with TRBD2. The origin of this receptor is a human donor in good health. The CDR3 sequence: CASSSSGVSYEQYF. CDR3 nucleotides: TGTGCCAGCAGCTCTAGCGGGGTGTCCTACGAGCAGTACTTC.